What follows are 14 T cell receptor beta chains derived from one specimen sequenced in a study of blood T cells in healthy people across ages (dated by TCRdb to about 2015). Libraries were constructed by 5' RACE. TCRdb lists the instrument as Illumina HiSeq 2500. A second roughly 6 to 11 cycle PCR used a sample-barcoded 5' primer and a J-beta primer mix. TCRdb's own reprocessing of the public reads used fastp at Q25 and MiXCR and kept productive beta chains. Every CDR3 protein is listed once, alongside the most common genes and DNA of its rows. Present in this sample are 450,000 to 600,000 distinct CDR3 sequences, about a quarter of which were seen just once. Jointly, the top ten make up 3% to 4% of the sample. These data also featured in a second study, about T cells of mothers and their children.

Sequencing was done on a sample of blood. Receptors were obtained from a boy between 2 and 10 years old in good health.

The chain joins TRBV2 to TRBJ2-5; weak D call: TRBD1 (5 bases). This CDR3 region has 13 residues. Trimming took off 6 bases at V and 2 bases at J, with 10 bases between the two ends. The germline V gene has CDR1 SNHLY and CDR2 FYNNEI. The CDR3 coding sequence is TGTGCCAGCAGAGCCGACAGTCAAGAGACCCAGTACTTC. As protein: CASRADSQETQYF.

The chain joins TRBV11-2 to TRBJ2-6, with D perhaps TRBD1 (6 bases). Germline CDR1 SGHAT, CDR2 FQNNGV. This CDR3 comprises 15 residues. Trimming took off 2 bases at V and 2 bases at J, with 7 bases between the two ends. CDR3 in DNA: TGTGCCAGCAGCTTACCAGGGGCTGGGGCCAACGTCCTGACTTTC. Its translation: CASSLPGAGANVLTF. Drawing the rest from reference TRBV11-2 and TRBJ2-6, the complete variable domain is EAGVAQSPRYKIIEKRQSVAFWCNPISGHATLYWYQQILGQGPKLLIQFQNNGVVDDSQLPKDRFSAERLKGVDSTLKIQPAKLEDSAVYLCASSLPGAGANVLTFGAGSRLTVL.

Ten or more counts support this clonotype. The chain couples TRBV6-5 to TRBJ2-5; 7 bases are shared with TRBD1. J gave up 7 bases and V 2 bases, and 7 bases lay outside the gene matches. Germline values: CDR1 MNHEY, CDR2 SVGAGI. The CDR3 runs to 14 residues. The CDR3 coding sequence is TGTGCCAGCAGTTACAAGAGACAGGGACCGACCCAGTACTTC. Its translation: CASSYKRQGPTQYF.

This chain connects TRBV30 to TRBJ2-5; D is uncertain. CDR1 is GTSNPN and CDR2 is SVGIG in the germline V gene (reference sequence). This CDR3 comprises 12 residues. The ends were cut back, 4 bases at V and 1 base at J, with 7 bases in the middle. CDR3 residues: CAWTRAQETQYF. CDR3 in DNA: TGTGCCTGGACCCGAGCCCAAGAGACCCAGTACTTC.

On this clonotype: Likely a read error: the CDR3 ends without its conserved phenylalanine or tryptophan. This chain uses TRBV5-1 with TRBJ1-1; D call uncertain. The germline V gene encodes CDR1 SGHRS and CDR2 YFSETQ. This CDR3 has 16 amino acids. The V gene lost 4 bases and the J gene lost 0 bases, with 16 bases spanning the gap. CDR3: CASSPRLAVVNTEAFS. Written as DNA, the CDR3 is TGCGCCAGCAGCCCGCGGCTGGCAGTAGTGAACACTGAAGCTTTCTCT.

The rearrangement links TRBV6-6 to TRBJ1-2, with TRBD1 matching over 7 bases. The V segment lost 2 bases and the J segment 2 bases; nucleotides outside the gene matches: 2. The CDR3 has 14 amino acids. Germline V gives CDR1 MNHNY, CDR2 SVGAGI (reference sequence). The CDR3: CASSYLGQNYGYTF. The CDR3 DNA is TGTGCCAGCAGTTACCTGGGACAGAACTATGGCTACACCTTC.

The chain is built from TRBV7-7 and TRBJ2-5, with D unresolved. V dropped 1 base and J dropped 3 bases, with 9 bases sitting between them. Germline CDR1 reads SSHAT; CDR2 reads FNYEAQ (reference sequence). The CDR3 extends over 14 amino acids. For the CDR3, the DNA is TGTGCCAGCAGCTTAGGACGCCATGAAGAGACCCAGTACTTC. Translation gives CASSLGRHEETQYF.

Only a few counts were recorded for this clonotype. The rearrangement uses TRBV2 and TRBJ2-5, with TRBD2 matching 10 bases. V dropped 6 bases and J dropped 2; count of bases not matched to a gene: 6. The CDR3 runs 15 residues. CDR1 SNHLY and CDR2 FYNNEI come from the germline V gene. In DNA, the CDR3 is TGTGCCAGCAGGACGAATAGCGGGGGGCAAGAGACCCAGTACTTC. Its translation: CASRTNSGGQETQYF.

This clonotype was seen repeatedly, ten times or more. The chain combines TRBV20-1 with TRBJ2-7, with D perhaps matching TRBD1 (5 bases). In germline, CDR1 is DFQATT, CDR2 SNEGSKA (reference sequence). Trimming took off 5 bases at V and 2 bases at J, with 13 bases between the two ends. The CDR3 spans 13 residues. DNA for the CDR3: TGCAGTGCTCTAGAGACAGAGCCCTACGAGCAGTACTTC. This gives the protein CSALETEPYEQYF.

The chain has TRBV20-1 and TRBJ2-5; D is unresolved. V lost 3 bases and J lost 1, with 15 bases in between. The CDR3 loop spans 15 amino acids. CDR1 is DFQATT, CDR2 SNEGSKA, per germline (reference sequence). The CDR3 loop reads CSASAIQGLQETQYF. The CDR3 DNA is TGCAGTGCTAGCGCCATCCAAGGTCTCCAAGAGACCCAGTACTTC.

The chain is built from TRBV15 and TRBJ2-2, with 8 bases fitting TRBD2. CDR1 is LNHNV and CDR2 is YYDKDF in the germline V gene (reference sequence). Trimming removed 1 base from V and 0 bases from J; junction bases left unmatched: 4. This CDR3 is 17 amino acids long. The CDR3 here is CATSRASGSANTGELFF. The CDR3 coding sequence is TGTGCCACCAGCAGAGCTAGCGGGTCCGCGAACACCGGGGAGCTGTTTTTT.

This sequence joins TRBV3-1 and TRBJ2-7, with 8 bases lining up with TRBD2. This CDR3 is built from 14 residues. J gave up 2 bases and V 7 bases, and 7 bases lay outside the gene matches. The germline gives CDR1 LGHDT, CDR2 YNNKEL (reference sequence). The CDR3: CASMGREVAYEQYF. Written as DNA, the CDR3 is TGTGCCAGCATGGGGCGGGAGGTGGCCTACGAGCAGTACTTC.

DNA of the CDR3: TGTGCCAGCAGCCCTCCCATGGGGACTCAGTACTTC. As protein: CASSPPMGTQYF. The rearrangement joins TRBV11-2 to TRBJ2-4; possibly TRBD1 or TRBD2 for D (5 bases each). The CDR3 is 12 amino acids. Germline CDR1 and CDR2: SGHAT and FQNNGV. With 5 bases removed from V and 12 bases from J, the gap between germline ends came to 14 bases. The variable domain in full, with the rest retrieved from reference TRBV11-2 and TRBJ2-4, is EAGVAQSPRYKIIEKRQSVAFWCNPISGHATLYWYQQILGQGPKLLIQFQNNGVVDDSQLPKDRFSAERLKGVDSTLKIQPAKLEDSAVYLCASSPPMGTQYFGAGTRLSVL.

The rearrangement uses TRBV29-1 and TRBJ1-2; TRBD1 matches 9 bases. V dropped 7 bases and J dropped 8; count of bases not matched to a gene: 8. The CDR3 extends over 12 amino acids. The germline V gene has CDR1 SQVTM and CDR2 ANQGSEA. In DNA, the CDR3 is TGCAGCGCAACGGGACAGGGAGGCGGCTACACCTTC. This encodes CSATGQGGGYTF.